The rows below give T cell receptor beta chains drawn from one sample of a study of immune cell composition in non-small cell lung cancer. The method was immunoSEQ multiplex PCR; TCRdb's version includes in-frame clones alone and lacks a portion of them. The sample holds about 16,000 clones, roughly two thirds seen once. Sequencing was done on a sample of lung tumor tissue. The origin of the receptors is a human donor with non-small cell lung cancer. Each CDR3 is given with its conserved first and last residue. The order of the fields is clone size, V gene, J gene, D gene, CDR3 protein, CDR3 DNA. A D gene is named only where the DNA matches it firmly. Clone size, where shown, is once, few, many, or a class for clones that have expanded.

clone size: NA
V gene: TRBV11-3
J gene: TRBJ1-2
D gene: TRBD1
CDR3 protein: CASSPHRLTGGRAIYGYTF
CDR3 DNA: TGTGCCAGCAGCCCTCACCGCCTGACAGGGGGAAGGGCCATCTATGGCTACACCTTC

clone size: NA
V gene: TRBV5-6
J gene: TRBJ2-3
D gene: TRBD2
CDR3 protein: CASSFTSGPQYF
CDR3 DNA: TGTGCCAGCAGTTTCACTAGCGGCCCCCAGTATTTT

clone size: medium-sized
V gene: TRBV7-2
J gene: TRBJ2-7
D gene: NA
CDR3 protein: CASSSLYEQYF
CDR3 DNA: TGTGCCAGCAGCTCCCTATACGAGCAGTACTTC

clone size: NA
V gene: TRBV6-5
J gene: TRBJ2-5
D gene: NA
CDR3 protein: CASSQGSQETQYF
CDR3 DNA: TGTGCCAGCAGCCAGGGAAGCCAAGAGACCCAGTACTTC

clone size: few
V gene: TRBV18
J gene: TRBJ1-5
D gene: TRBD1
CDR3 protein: CASSPPITGASRNQPQHF
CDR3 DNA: TGTGCCAGCTCACCACCGATCACAGGGGCGTCTCGCAATCAGCCCCAGCATTTT

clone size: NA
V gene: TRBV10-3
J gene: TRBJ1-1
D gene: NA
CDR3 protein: CAIQQVAKRNTEAFF
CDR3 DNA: TGTGCCATCCAGCAGGTAGCGAAGAGGAACACTGAAGCTTTCTTT

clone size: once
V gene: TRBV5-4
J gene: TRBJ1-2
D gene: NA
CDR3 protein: CASSFVLYGYTF
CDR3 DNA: TGTGCCAGCAGCTTCGTTCTCTATGGCTACACCTTC

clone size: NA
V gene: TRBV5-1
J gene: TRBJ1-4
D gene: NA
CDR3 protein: CASSLEGGVEEKLFF
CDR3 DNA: TGCGCCAGCAGCTTGGAAGGGGGAGTAGAGGAAAAACTGTTTTTT

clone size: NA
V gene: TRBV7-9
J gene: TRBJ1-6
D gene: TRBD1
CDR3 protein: CASSLVQGAYSPLHF
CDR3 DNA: TGTGCCAGCAGCTTAGTTCAGGGGGCTTATTCACCCCTCCACTTT

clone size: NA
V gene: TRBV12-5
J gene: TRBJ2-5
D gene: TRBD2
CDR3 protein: CASGLGGLAGVGETQYF
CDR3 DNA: TGTGCTAGTGGTTTGGGCGGACTAGCGGGTGTTGGAGAGACCCAGTACTTC

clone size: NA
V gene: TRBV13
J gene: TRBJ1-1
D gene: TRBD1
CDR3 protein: CASSSQGALTQAFF
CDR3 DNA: TGTGCCAGCAGCTCACAGGGGGCGCTTACCCAAGCTTTCTTT

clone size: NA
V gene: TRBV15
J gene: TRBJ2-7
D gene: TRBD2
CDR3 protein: CATSESREGAYEQYF
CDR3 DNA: TGTGCCACCAGCGAGTCGCGGGAGGGGGCTTACGAGCAGTACTTC

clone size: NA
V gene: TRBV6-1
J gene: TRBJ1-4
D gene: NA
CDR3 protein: CASNSGSGGNEKLFF
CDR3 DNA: TGTGCCAGCAATTCTGGATCGGGAGGGAATGAAAAACTGTTTTTT

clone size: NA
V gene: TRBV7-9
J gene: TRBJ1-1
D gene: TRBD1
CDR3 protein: CASSSPSRGTGLEAFF
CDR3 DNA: TGTGCCAGCAGCTCACCTAGCCGCGGGACAGGGCTTGAAGCTTTCTTT

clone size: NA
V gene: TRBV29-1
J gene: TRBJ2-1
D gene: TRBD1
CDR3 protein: CSVLLDRQGEQFF
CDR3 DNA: TGCAGCGTTCTGTTGGACAGGCAGGGTGAGCAGTTCTTC

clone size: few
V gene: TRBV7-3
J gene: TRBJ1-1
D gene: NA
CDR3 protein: CASSLGGRENTEAFF
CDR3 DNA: TGTGCCAGCAGCTTAGGCGGCAGGGAGAACACTGAAGCTTTCTTT

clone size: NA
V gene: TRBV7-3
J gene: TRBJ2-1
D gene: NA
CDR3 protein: CASSLAVSSYNEQFF
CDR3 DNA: TGTGCCAGCAGCTTAGCGGTTTCCTCCTACAATGAGCAGTTCTTC

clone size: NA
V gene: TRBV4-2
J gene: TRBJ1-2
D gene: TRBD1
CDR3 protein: CASSQPGQGAGYTF
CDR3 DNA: TGTGCCAGCAGTCAACCGGGACAGGGGGCGGGCTACACCTTC

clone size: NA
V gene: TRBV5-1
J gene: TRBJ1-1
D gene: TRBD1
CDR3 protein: CASSFMGQGMDTEAFF
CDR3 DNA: TGCGCCAGCAGCTTTATGGGACAGGGGATGGACACTGAAGCTTTCTTT

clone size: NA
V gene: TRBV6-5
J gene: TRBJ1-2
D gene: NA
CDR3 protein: CASSYLDPNYGYTF
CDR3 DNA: TGTGCCAGCAGTTATCTAGACCCTAACTATGGCTACACCTTC

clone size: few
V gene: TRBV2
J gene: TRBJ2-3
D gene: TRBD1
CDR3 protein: CASSLDRGADTQYF
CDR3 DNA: TGTGCCAGCAGCTTGGACAGGGGGGCAGATACGCAGTATTTT

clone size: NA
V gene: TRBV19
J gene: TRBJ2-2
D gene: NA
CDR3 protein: CASSIPGLYTGELFF
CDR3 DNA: TGTGCCAGTAGTATCCCGGGACTCTACACCGGGGAGCTGTTTTTT

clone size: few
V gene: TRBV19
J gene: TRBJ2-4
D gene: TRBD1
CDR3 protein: CASRAGGTDIQYF
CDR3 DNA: TGTGCCAGTAGGGCAGGGGGTACGGACATTCAGTACTTC

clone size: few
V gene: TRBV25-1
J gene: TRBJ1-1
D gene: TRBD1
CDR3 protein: CASSDRQGGLNTEAFF
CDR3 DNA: TGTGCCAGCAGTGATCGACAGGGGGGCCTGAACACTGAAGCTTTCTTT

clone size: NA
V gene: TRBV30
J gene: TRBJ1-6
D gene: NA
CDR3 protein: CAWSYRTAYNSPLHF
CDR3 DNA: TGTGCCTGGAGTTACAGGACCGCCTATAATTCACCCCTCCACTTT

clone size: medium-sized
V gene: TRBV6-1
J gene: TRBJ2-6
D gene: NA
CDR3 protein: CASSDEGSVTSGANVLTF
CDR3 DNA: TGTGCCAGCAGTGATGAGGGCAGCGTAACCTCTGGGGCCAACGTCCTGACTTTC

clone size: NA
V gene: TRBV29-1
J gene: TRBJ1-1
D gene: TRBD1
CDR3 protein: CSVRVSGGVNTEAFF
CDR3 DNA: TGCAGCGTTCGAGTTTCAGGGGGCGTGAACACTGAAGCTTTCTTT

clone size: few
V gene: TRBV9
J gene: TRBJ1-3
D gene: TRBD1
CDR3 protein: CASSATGEVSSGNTIYF
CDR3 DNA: TGTGCCAGCAGCGCGACAGGGGAAGTCAGCTCTGGAAACACCATATATTTT

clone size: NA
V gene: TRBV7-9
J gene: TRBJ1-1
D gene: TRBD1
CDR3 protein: CASSLVGRLGQTNTEAFF
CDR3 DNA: TGTGCCAGCAGCTTAGTAGGGAGGCTGGGACAGACGAACACTGAAGCTTTCTTT

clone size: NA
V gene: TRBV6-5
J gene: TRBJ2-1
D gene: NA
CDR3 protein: CASSGGGHEQFF
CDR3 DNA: TGTGCCAGCAGCGGCGGGGGCCATGAGCAGTTCTTC

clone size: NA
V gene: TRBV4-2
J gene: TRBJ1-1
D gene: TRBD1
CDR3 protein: CASSPRTGGPNTEAFF
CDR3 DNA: TGTGCCAGCAGCCCACGGACAGGGGGACCAAACACTGAAGCTTTCTTT

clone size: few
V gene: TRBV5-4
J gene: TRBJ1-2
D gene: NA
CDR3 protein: CASSFPLQGRYGYTF
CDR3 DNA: TGTGCCAGCAGCTTCCCTCTACAGGGCCGATATGGCTACACCTTC

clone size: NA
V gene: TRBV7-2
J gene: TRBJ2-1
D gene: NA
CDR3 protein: CASSSQGSGNEQFF
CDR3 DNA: TGTGCCAGCAGCTCCCAGGGGTCTGGCAATGAGCAGTTCTTC

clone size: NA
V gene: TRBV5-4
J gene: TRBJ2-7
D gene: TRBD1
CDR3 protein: CASSLAGAGQGLIEQYF
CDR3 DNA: TGTGCCAGCAGCTTAGCTGGGGCTGGACAGGGGTTGATCGAGCAGTACTTC

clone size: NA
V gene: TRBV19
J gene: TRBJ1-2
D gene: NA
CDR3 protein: CASSPSGTGSVYGYTF
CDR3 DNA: TGTGCCAGTAGTCCTTCGGGGACTGGATCCGTCTATGGCTACACCTTC

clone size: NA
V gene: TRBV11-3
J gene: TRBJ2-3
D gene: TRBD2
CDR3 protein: CASSASGVSDTQYF
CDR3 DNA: TGTGCCAGCAGCGCGAGCGGGGTATCAGATACGCAGTATTTT

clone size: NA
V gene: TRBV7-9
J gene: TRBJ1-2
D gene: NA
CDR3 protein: CASSWGDGYTF
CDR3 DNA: TGTGCCAGCAGCTGGGGGGATGGCTACACCTTC

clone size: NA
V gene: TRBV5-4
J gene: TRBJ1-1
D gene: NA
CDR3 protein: CASRSGTPGNTEAFF
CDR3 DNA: TGTGCCAGCAGAAGCGGGACGCCCGGCAACACTGAAGCTTTCTTT

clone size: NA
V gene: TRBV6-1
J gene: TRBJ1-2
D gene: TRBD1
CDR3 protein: CASSEGARGPQSTYGYTF
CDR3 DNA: TGTGCCAGCAGTGAAGGGGCCAGGGGGCCCCAAAGCACCTATGGCTACACCTTC

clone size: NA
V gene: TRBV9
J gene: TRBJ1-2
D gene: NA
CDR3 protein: CASSVGGGNYGYTF
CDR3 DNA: TGTGCCAGCAGCGTAGGGGGAGGGAACTATGGCTACACCTTC

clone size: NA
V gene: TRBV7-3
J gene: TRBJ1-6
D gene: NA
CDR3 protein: CASSSGRGSGSPLHF
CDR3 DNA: TGTGCCAGCAGCTCCGGTCGAGGGAGCGGATCACCCCTCCACTTT

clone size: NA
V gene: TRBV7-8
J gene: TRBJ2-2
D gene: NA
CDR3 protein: CASSKRGQNTGELFF
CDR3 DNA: TGTGCCAGCAGCAAAAGGGGACAGAACACCGGGGAGCTGTTTTTT

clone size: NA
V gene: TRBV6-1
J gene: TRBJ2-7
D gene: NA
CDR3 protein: CASSEARWSTYEQYF
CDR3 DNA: TGTGCCAGCAGTGAAGCTAGGTGGAGTACCTACGAGCAGTACTTC

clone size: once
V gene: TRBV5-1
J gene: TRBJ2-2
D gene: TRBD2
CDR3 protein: CASSAGLAGTGELFF
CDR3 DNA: TGCGCCAGCAGCGCGGGACTAGCAGGCACCGGGGAGCTGTTTTTT

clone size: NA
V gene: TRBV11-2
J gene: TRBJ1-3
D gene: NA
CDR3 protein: CASSLIRRLGMSGNTIYF
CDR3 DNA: TGTGCCAGCAGCTTGATAAGGAGGCTGGGGATGAGTGGAAACACCATATATTTT

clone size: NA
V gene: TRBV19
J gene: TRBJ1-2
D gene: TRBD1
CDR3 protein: CASSILAGGYGYTF
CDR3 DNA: TGTGCCAGTAGTATACTTGCAGGGGGATATGGCTACACCTTC

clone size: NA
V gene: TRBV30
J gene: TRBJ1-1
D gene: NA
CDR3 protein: CAWSVRGVYTEAFF
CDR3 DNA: TGTGCCTGGAGTGTCCGGGGAGTATACACTGAAGCTTTCTTT